This T cell receptor beta chain was sequenced in a study of beta chain features in type 1 diabetes. Study-wide points: Significant though moderate, a shortening of TCRB CDR3s appeared in all four CD4+ subsets of Type 1 diabetes patients.

Comment on this clone: Its antigen is not known.

Germline V CDR1 and CDR2: SGHRS, YFSETQ. Trimming took off 1 base at V and 0 bases at J, with 8 bases between the two ends. This CDR3 region has 15 residues. Reverse transcription of all isolated RNA meant that expressed TCRB transcripts were sequenced. Sequencing was performed with immunoSEQ multiplex PCR; in TCRdb, only in-frame clones are kept and a portion is missing. Among under 350,000 clones, 13% to 15% were seen once, and the ten largest hold approximately 0.015%. This chain joins TRBV5-1 and TRBJ2-1; D perhaps matches TRBD2 (6 bases). This clonotype was sampled from a man aged 25 to 45 with type 1 diabetes. Sequenced material: naive CD4+ T cells from blood. In DNA form, the CDR3 reads TGCGCCAGCAGCTTGTTCGGGAGCTCCTACAATGAGCAGTTCTTC. Its translation: CASSLFGSSYNEQFF.